This is a list of T cell receptor beta chains from one sample in a study of blood T cell repertoires in COVID-19. Repertoires were generated with immunoSEQ multiplex PCR, while TCRdb's copy carries only in-frame clones and drops some. The table has 130,000 to 150,000 clones, 84% seen once. The sample was peripheral blood. The receptors originated from a woman aged 50 to 65 in a cohort sampled during active or convalescent COVID-19. Each CDR3 is given with its conserved first and last residue. D genes are given only for firm matches. Clone size is stated in some rows and not others, as once, few, many or a class when expanded.

-,TRBJ1-1,TRBV6-5,-,CASSYSEGMAFF,TGTGCCAGCAGTTATTCCGAGGGTATGGCTTTCTTT
-,TRBJ1-5,TRBV19,-,CASSITGSNQPQHF,TGTGCCAGTAGTATAACAGGGAGTAATCAGCCCCAGCATTTT
-,TRBJ1-4,TRBV29-1,-,CSVVGLNEKLFF,TGCAGCGTTGTGGGACTTAATGAAAAACTGTTTTTT
-,TRBJ2-1,TRBV10-1,-,CASSESQGIYNEQFF,TGCGCCAGCAGTGAGTCCCAGGGAATCTACAATGAGCAGTTCTTC
few,TRBJ1-2,TRBV24-1,-,CATSHPGHRAGGYTF,TGTGCCACCAGTCACCCGGGACACAGGGCTGGCGGCTACACCTTC
-,TRBJ2-2,TRBV7-9,TRBD1,CASSLGRWTGLANTGELFF,TGTGCCAGCAGCTTAGGTCGGTGGACAGGCCTTGCGAACACCGGGGAGCTGTTTTTT
-,TRBJ1-5,TRBV7-9,TRBD1,CASSHDRDNQPQHF,TGTGCCAGCAGCCACGACAGGGACAATCAGCCCCAGCATTTT
-,TRBJ1-1,TRBV9,-,CASSVVYGNTEAFF,TGTGCCAGCAGCGTAGTTTACGGGAACACTGAAGCTTTCTTT
once,TRBJ2-5,TRBV5-1,TRBD2,CASSLAPGGAVETQYF,TGCGCCAGCAGCTTGGCCCCCGGGGGGGCGGTGGAGACCCAGTACTTC
-,TRBJ2-5,TRBV7-8,TRBD2,CASSLRLAGEETQYF,TGTGCCAGCAGCTTGAGGCTAGCGGGGGAGGAGACCCAGTACTTC
-,TRBJ1-5,TRBV7-2,-,CASSLQGRSNQPQHF,TGTGCCAGCAGCCTACAGGGCCGAAGCAATCAGCCCCAGCATTTT
-,TRBJ1-1,TRBV3-1/TRBV3-2,-,CASSQDRANTEAFF,TGTGCCAGCAGCCAAGACCGCGCGAACACTGAAGCTTTCTTT
-,TRBJ1-2,TRBV27,-,CASSLSPGQSYGYTF,TGTGCCAGCAGTTTATCCCCGGGACAAAGCTATGGCTACACCTTC
-,TRBJ2-3,TRBV12-5,-,CASGLASTDTQYF,TGTGCTAGTGGCCTAGCTAGCACAGATACGCAGTATTTT
-,TRBJ2-4,TRBV10-2,TRBD2,CASSYAGDIGAKNIQYF,TGCGCCAGCAGTTATGCGGGGGATATTGGGGCCAAAAACATTCAGTACTTC
-,TRBJ2-7,TRBV11-2,TRBD2,CASSLGVRSGGTYEQYF,TGTGCCAGCAGCTTAGGGGTTCGTAGCGGGGGGACCTACGAGCAGTACTTC
-,TRBJ1-1,TRBV6-5,-,CASTGTSRRVFF,TGTGCCAGCACGGGGACAAGCAGACGGGTTTTCTTT
-,TRBJ1-1,TRBV19,-,CASSSRVKNTEAFF,TGTGCCAGTAGTAGCAGGGTTAAGAATACTGAAGCTTTCTTT
-,TRBJ1-5,TRBV19,-,CASSMSSGAQPQHF,TGTGCCAGTAGTATGTCTTCAGGGGCGCAGCCCCAGCATTTT
-,TRBJ1-6,TRBV10-3,-,CAINSQGNNSPLHF,TGTGCCATCAACTCGCAGGGAAATAATTCACCCCTCCACTTT
few,TRBJ2-3,TRBV29-1,TRBD2,CSVHNEAGRDTDTQYF,TGCAGCGTACACAATGAGGCAGGGAGGGACACAGATACGCAGTATTTT
-,TRBJ2-7,TRBV24-1,-,CATSLQVRYEQYF,TGTGCCACCAGTCTACAGGTACGATACGAGCAGTACTTC
few,TRBJ1-5,TRBV7-8,-,CASSPWRGGGYSNQPQHF,TGTGCCAGCAGCCCTTGGAGGGGGGGCGGATATAGCAATCAGCCCCAGCATTTT